This T cell receptor (beta chain) was recovered during a study of siplizumab effects on memory and regulatory T cells (dated by TCRdb to the late 2010s). About the full investigation: The study examined how the anti-CD2 antibody siplizumab affects alloreactive T-cell subsets in allogeneic mixed lymphocyte reactions built from human PBMCs. Paper-wide results and their limitations: Whether proliferating Tregs from siplizumab cultures were suppressive was not functionally confirmed. The cumulative frequency of alloreactive sequences traceable to unstimulated CD4+ memory T cells was significantly reduced by siplizumab. Greater diversity appeared to be present in unstimulated naive T cells than in memory T cells, and a substantial contribution to the alloresponse seemed to be made by naive cells. Because sequences below about 10^-5 frequency were poorly captured, only a minor fraction of alloreactive clones could be mapped to unstimulated subsets. Among mappable alloreactive CD4+ clones, an average Treg-derived fraction of about 69% was observed with siplizumab, compared with 26.9% in control reactions. Roughly 75-97% of proliferating CD4+ or CD8+ clones could not be assigned a naive or memory phenotype.

Note on this clone: Its antigen is unknown. Base quality data are lacking; no much larger clone is found one base away.

Sorted unstimulated T cells, along with proliferating T cells recovered from mixed lymphocyte reactions, underwent TCRbeta CDR3 sequencing. Fresh whole blood from fewer than 11 HLA-typed healthy donors was used to isolate PBMCs. Unstimulated CD4+ non-regulatory T cells were FACS-sorted to map the origin of alloreactive clones. The library relied on the immunoSEQ multiplex PCR assay. Each sample had 90,000 to 100,000 TCR templates assayed by the deep sequencing platform. Genomic DNA extracted from sorted T cells was used for TCRbeta CDR3 sequencing. The paper's data handling went like this. Clonal analysis of TCRbeta CDR3 data was done in the R programming language. Comparing unstimulated samples against CFSE-low samples taken after the reaction was how alloreactive CD4+ and CD8+ clones were defined. Regulatory or non-regulatory origin was assigned to alloreactive CD4+ clones by matching of sequences to sorted unstimulated Treg and non-Treg repertoires. TCRdb limited this immuneACCESS table to in-frame rearrangements with V and J called. A share of clones is missing; checked studies link under half to unresolved V genes, and the rest is unexplained. V and J calls and clone size are as listed in that table; D and trimming were resolved from the DNA. The sample records some 96,000 clones, less than 95% of which are singletons. The ten largest clones capture roughly 1.3% of the sample.

Per the germline V gene, MDHEN is the CDR1 and SYDVKM is the CDR2. The CDR3 goes from the cysteine to the phenylalanine over 11 residues. Only CDR3 DNA remains: 33 bases, in frame from the first base. V loses 6 bases, J loses 7 bases, and the germline ends lie 4 bases apart. The receptor was derived from a human donor in good health. The rearranged chain carries TRBV28 and TRBJ1-6; the D gene identity is not certain. The sequenced sample was non-Treg CD4+ T cells sorted from blood. What the cell subset or site label conveys for this sample: FACS-sorted unstimulated CD4+ non-regulatory T cells. The encoded CDR3 is CASRSNSPLHF. The nucleotides read TGTGCCAGCAGGTCCAATTCACCCCTCCACTTT.